These 21 T cell receptor beta chains were all obtained from the same sample, sequenced in a study of siplizumab effects on memory and regulatory T cells. Sequencing was performed with immunoSEQ multiplex PCR; in TCRdb, only in-frame clones are kept and a portion is missing. This table holds about 91,000 clones, 93% found once. Sequenced sample: CD8+ T cells sorted from blood. The origin of the receptors is a human donor in good health.

This chain connects TRBV7-2 to TRBJ2-5, with 8 bases that match TRBD1. Gene TRBJ2-7 matches the end of the DNA better, so the J call may be wrong. The CDR3 covers 14 residues. Germline V CDR1 and CDR2: SGHTA, FQGNSA. CDR3 bases: TGTGCCAGCAGCTTGACCGGGACAGGCTACGAGCAGTACTTC. This codes for CASSLTGTGYEQYF.

The rearrangement links TRBV4-1 to TRBJ2-3, with 12 bases lining up with TRBD2. The germline V gene encodes CDR1 MGHRA and CDR2 YSYEKL. The CDR3 runs to 17 residues. V was pared by 0 bases and J by 2 bases, with 3 bases of the junction left unmatched. DNA for the CDR3: TGCGCCAGCAGCCAAGATCCTAGCGGGGGGGACACAGATACGCAGTATTTT. As protein: CASSQDPSGGDTDTQYF.

The table lists this clone with a count of one. The rearrangement uses TRBV14 and TRBJ2-2, with D perhaps matching TRBD1 (6 bases). The germline CDR1 and CDR2 sequences are SGHDN and FVKESK. Deletions cut 1 base from V and 4 bases from J, with 10 bases between. This CDR3 contains 15 residues. For the CDR3, the DNA is TGTGCCAGCAGCCAAGTGGACAGACTCACCGGGGAGCTGTTTTTT. Amino acid sequence: CASSQVDRLTGELFF.

The rearrangement links TRBV13 to TRBJ2-5; TRBD1 aligns across 8 bases. This CDR3 has 14 amino acids. V shed 11 bases, J shed 2 bases, and the junction held 10 bases outside the gene matches. Per germline, CDR1 PRHDT and CDR2 FYEKMQ (reference sequence). The CDR3 DNA is TGTGCCCCCGATACCCGGACAGGGCAAGAGACCCAGTACTTC. Its translation is CAPDTRTGQETQYF.

This clone was counted once. V is TRBV7-9 and J is TRBJ2-1; D assignment may be TRBD1 or TRBD2 (5 bases each). CDR3 length: 14 residues. Germline values: CDR1 SEHNR, CDR2 FQNEAQ (reference sequence). Trimming removed 6 bases from V and 5 bases from J, with 14 bases in between. CDR3 amino acids: CASRFPGTHNEQFF. The CDR3 DNA reads as TGTGCCAGCAGGTTTCCCGGGACCCACAATGAGCAGTTCTTC.

The CDR3 DNA reads TGCAGCATAGAGCGGGGGCCTAGCACAGATACGCAGTATTTT. As protein: CSIERGPSTDTQYF. The V gene is TRBV29-1, the J gene TRBJ2-3; 8 bases fit TRBD2. Losses at the gene ends were 8 bases for V and 0 bases for J; bases not matched to a gene: 7. The CDR3 length is 14 residues. Germline V gene sequence: CDR1 SQVTM, CDR2 ANQGSEA.

The rearrangement uses TRBV14 and TRBJ1-1, with D hard to call. From germline, CDR1 is SGHDN and CDR2 FVKESK. This CDR3 is built from 14 residues. The germline V and J ends were trimmed by 0 bases and 7 bases, with 12 bases remaining between them. The CDR3 DNA sequence: TGTGCCAGCAGCCAAGAGGCCAGGCAGCTTGAAGCTTTCTTT. Amino acid sequence: CASSQEARQLEAFF.

V is TRBV27 and J is TRBJ2-3; a possible D gene is TRBD2 (6 bases). This CDR3 is built from 16 residues. The V end was cut by 0 bases, the J end by 3 bases, with 13 bases between. The germline V gene encodes CDR1 MNHEY and CDR2 SMNVEV (reference sequence). The CDR3 loop reads CASSLSWIAETDTQYF. CDR3 DNA sequence: TGTGCCAGCAGTTTATCTTGGATAGCGGAAACAGATACGCAGTATTTT.

The rearrangement uses TRBV10-1 and TRBJ2-2; D gene ambiguous. V was trimmed by 3 bases and J by 6 bases, leaving 5 bases between them. The germline V gene has CDR1 WNHNN and CDR2 SYGVQD (reference sequence). This CDR3 is built from 12 residues. The CDR3 DNA reads as TGCGCCAGCAGTGATGGCGCCGGGGAGCTGTTTTTT. It translates to CASSDGAGELFF.

The chain uses TRBV2 and TRBJ2-7, with 7 bases aligning to TRBD2. The CDR3 is 13 residues long. V dropped 8 bases and J dropped 7; count of bases not matched to a gene: 11. Per germline, CDR1 SNHLY and CDR2 FYNNEI. CDR3 residues: CASGWDYNQEQYF. The CDR3 nucleotides read TGTGCCAGCGGTTGGGACTACAACCAGGAGCAGTACTTC.

The genes are TRBV18 and TRBJ2-4, with 10 nucleotides matching TRBD1. The junction had 9 bases not matched to a gene; V was cut back by 6 bases and J by 7 bases. This CDR3 is built from 15 residues. Per the germline V gene, CDR1 is KGHSH and CDR2 is LQKENI. Here the CDR3 DNA reads TGTGCCAGCTCTCCGGGACAGGGGACGGGGAACATTCAGTACTTC. Protein product: CASSPGQGTGNIQYF.

J is TRBJ1-2 and V is TRBV19; the match to TRBD1 covers 8 bases. Germline V gene lookup returns CDR1 LNHDA and CDR2 SQIVND (reference sequence). J lost 8 bases, V lost 8 bases, and 16 bases had no gene match. The CDR3 has 15 amino acids. The CDR3 DNA reads as TGTGCCAGTGGGACTTCGGGACAGGCTATCGGCGGCTACACCTTC. Translating gives CASGTSGQAIGGYTF. The entire variable domain, with the rest obtained from reference TRBV19 and TRBJ1-2, is as follows: DGGITQSPKYLFRKEGQNVTLSCEQNLNHDAMYWYRQDPGQGLRLIYYSQIVNDFQKGDIAEGYSVSREKKESFPLTVTSAQKNPTAFYLCASGTSGQAIGGYTFGSGTRLTVV.

This clone was seen just once. V usage is TRBV9 and J usage is TRBJ2-3, with 10 nucleotides matching TRBD2. The CDR3 extends over 15 amino acids. Germline CDR1 SGDLS, CDR2 YYNGEE. With 0 bases clipped from V and 7 bases from J, the junction kept 5 bases outside the gene matches. The CDR3 spells CASSVDLAGENTQYF. The CDR3 DNA reads as TGTGCCAGCAGCGTAGATCTAGCGGGGGAAAATACGCAGTATTTT.

About this clone: Germline and junction disagree at one end, which may indicate a read error. The V gene is TRBV7-9, the J gene TRBJ2-1; 7 bases align to TRBD1. The CDR3 consists of 15 residues. Per the germline V gene, CDR1 is SEHNR and CDR2 is FQNEAQ (reference sequence). The CDR3 region is CTSSPRGTGDHEQFF. In DNA form, the CDR3 reads TGTACCAGCAGCCCTCGGGGTACAGGGGATCACGAGCAGTTCTTC. The entire variable domain, with the rest obtained from reference TRBV7-9 and TRBJ2-1, is as follows: DTGVSQNPRHKITKRGQNVTFRCDPISEHNRLYWYRQTLGQGPEFLTYFQNEAQLEKSRLLSDRFSAERPKGSFSTLEIQRTEQGDSAMYLCTSSPRGTGDHEQFFGPGTRLTVL.

This clone has a single count. This rearrangement joins TRBV7-9 to TRBJ1-2, with no clear D. Trimming left V 0 bases short and J 0 bases short, with 5 bases between. The CDR3 sequence is 14 residues long. Germline values: CDR1 SEHNR, CDR2 FQNEAQ (reference sequence). CDR3 bases: TGTGCCAGCAGCTTAGCAGGAGCTAACTATGGCTACACCTTC. Amino acids: CASSLAGANYGYTF.

The gene calls are TRBV11-2 and TRBJ2-5; TRBD1 aligns across 9 bases. V was pared by 0 bases and J by 5 bases, with 10 bases of the junction left unmatched. CDR3 size: 17 residues. The germline gives CDR1 SGHAT, CDR2 FQNNGV. This CDR3 is CASSLEPGQGQGETQYF. For the CDR3, the DNA is TGTGCCAGCAGCTTAGAGCCGGGACAGGGCCAGGGGGAGACCCAGTACTTC.

The genes are TRBV11-3 and TRBJ2-3; TRBD2 might be the D (5 bases). Trimming left V 4 bases short and J 0 bases short, with 11 bases between. CDR3 length equals 15 residues. CDR1 is SGHNT and CDR2 is YENEEA in the germline V gene. This chain's CDR3 is CASSSGPGSTDTQYF. DNA for the CDR3: TGTGCCAGCAGCTCCGGACCGGGGAGCACAGATACGCAGTATTTT.

This clone is a singleton in its sample. This sequence joins TRBV5-4 and TRBJ2-1; D is undetermined. CDR1 is SGHNT and CDR2 is YYREEE in the germline V gene (reference sequence). Trimming removed 0 bases from V and 3 bases from J, with 10 bases in between. There are 15 residues in the CDR3. Written as DNA, the CDR3 is TGTGCCAGCAGCTTGGCGGGCAGCGACTACAATGAGCAGTTCTTC. It encodes CASSLAGSDYNEQFF.

The rearrangement links TRBV19 to TRBJ2-7, with TRBD2 as a possible D gene (6 bases). Per germline, CDR1 LNHDA and CDR2 SQIVND (reference sequence). The CDR3 runs 13 residues. V shed 3 bases and J shed 5 bases, with 11 bases lying between them. The CDR3 DNA follows: TGTGCCAGTAGTATGGCGGGGTTCCACGAGCAGTACTTC. Its protein is CASSMAGFHEQYF. The complete variable domain, with remaining parts taken from reference TRBV19 and TRBJ2-7, reads DGGITQSPKYLFRKEGQNVTLSCEQNLNHDAMYWYRQDPGQGLRLIYYSQIVNDFQKGDIAEGYSVSREKKESFPLTVTSAQKNPTAFYLCASSMAGFHEQYFGPGTRLTVT.

The sample holds one count of this clone. The chain carries TRBV5-1 and TRBJ1-1; D may be TRBD1 (5 bases). Germline loops: CDR1 SGHRS, CDR2 YFSETQ. V shed 4 bases and J shed 4 bases, with 14 bases lying between them. This CDR3 is built from 14 residues. CDR3 bases: TGCGCCAGCAGCATCGGAGGGGAGGGCACTGAAGCTTTCTTT. Protein product: CASSIGGEGTEAFF.

This clone was picked up a small number of times. V and J are TRBV4-2 and TRBJ2-7; D ambiguous. The CDR3 has 15 amino acids. V was pared by 1 base and J by 5 bases, with 15 bases between. Per the germline V gene, CDR1 is LGHNA and CDR2 is YNFKEQ. This chain's CDR3 is CASSQGGGTADEQYF. CDR3 bases: TGTGCCAGCAGCCAAGGCGGCGGAACTGCCGACGAGCAGTACTTC.